This TCR beta chain was observed in a study of blood T cell repertoires in COVID-19. Turning to the study itself: PBMCs, B-cell-depleted T cells, or T cells provided the cDNA or gDNA that made up the material.

The data were produced by immunoSEQ multiplex PCR, yet TCRdb's version contains in-frame clones alone and is incomplete. The sample shows a few hundred thousand clones, around 86% of them seen only once. Trimming removed 5 bases from V and 3 bases from J, with 14 bases in between. This CDR3 has 15 residues. Germline V lookup: CDR1 LNHDA, CDR2 SQIVND (reference sequence). The specimen was peripheral blood. This receptor was obtained from a man older than 75 with acute or convalescent COVID-19. This chain joins TRBV19 and TRBJ1-5; tentative D call: TRBD1 (5 bases). CDR3 sequence reads: CASSPSGGDNQPQHF. CDR3 nucleotides: TGTGCCAGTAGTCCCTCTGGGGGGGACAATCAGCCCCAGCATTTT. The whole variable domain, filled in from reference TRBV19 and TRBJ1-5, reads DGGITQSPKYLFRKEGQNVTLSCEQNLNHDAMYWYRQDPGQGLRLIYYSQIVNDFQKGDIAEGYSVSREKKESFPLTVTSAQKNPTAFYLCASSPSGGDNQPQHFGDGTRLSIL.